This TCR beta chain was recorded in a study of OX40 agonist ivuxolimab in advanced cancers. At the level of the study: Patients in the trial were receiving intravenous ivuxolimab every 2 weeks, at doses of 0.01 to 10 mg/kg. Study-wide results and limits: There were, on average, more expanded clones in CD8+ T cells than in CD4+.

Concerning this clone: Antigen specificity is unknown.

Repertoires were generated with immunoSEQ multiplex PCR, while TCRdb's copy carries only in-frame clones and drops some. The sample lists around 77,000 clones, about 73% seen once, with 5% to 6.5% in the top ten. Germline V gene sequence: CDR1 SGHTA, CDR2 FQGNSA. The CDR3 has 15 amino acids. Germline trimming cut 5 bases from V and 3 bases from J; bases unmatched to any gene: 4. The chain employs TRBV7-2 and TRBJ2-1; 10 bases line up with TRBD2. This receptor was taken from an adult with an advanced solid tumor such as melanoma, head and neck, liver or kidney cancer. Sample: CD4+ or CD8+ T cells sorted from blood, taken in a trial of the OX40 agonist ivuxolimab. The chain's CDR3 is CASSPQRGGYNEQFF. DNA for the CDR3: TGTGCCAGCAGCCCGCAGCGGGGGGGCTACAATGAGCAGTTCTTC.